Shown below are 15 T cell receptor beta chains from a single sample sequenced in a study of T cell repertoires in cytomegalovirus infection. TCRdb re-analysed the reads in MiXCR, keeping a single row per CDR3 protein. The sample holds roughly 500,000 distinct CDR3 sequences, approximately 17% seen once. The sample consisted of CD8+ T cells from PBMCs. These receptors all stem from a human donor in good health (CMV status not recorded). Some clones in this sample may be carry-over from other donors' samples.

This clonotype was detected many times. This chain joins TRBV12-3 or TRBV12-4 and TRBJ2-3; 8 bases map to TRBD2. There are 16 residues in the CDR3. The V gene end was trimmed by 10 bases and the J gene end by 5 bases; junction bases not matched to a gene: 17. CDR3 coding DNA: TGTGCCATCCAACTCTTGACTAGCGAGGACGGAGATACGCAGTATTTT. Translation gives CAIQLLTSEDGDTQYF.

This clonotype was picked up a small number of times. The chain recombines TRBV12-3 or TRBV12-4 with TRBJ2-3; D not resolved. The V gene lost 6 bases and the J gene lost 6 bases, with 13 bases spanning the gap. CDR3 size: 13 residues. The CDR3 loop is CASSLTLGDTQYF. The CDR3 DNA reads TGTGCCAGCAGCCTGACCCTTGGGGATACGCAGTATTTT.

This clonotype came up many times. This rearrangement joins TRBV7-9 to TRBJ2-7, with a possible D match to TRBD1 (5 bases). Germline V CDR1 and CDR2: SEHNR, FQNEAQ (reference sequence). With 5 bases removed from V and 3 bases from J, the gap between germline ends came to 14 bases. This CDR3 spans 14 amino acids. CDR3 sequence reads: CASSQATENYEQYF. DNA of the CDR3: TGTGCCAGCAGCCAGGCGACAGAGAACTACGAGCAGTACTTC.

V gene TRBV11-2 combines with J gene TRBJ1-4; the D is unclear. V was pared by 1 base and J by 8 bases, with 8 bases between. This CDR3 has 13 amino acids. Germline V gives CDR1 SGHAT, CDR2 FQNNGV. CDR3 coding DNA: TGTGCCAGCAGCTTAGGATATGACGAAAAACTGTTTTTT. Protein: CASSLGYDEKLFF.

This clonotype was seen a few times. The chain carries TRBV7-9 and TRBJ2-5, with 10 bases lining up with TRBD1. There are 16 residues in the CDR3. Per germline, CDR1 SEHNR and CDR2 FQNEAQ (reference sequence). Losses at the gene ends were 1 base for V and 4 bases for J; bases not matched to a gene: 6. Here the CDR3 DNA reads TGTGCCAGCAGCTTAGGGAGAAGGACAGGGGGAGAGACCCAGTACTTC. Its translation: CASSLGRRTGGETQYF.

This clonotype was counted at least ten times. CDR3 DNA sequence: TGTGCCAGCAGTTTAAATAGCGGGATCTCCTACGAGCAGTACTTC. Translated, it gives CASSLNSGISYEQYF. This chain joins TRBV27 and TRBJ2-7, with 8 bases aligning to TRBD2. The germline V gene has CDR1 MNHEY and CDR2 SMNVEV (reference sequence). This CDR3 is built from 15 residues. V gave up 2 bases and J gave up 0 bases; unmatched junction bases: 3.

The table lists this clonotype with a few counts. The V gene is TRBV29-1, the J gene TRBJ2-1; TRBD1 matches 9 bases. The CDR3 loop spans 13 amino acids. Germline V gives CDR1 SQVTM, CDR2 ANQGSEA. With V trimmed by 7 bases and J by 6 bases, 7 bases remained unmatched. CDR3 DNA sequence: TGCAGCGGGGGGACAGGGATGTTCAATGAGCAGTTCTTC. It specifies CSGGTGMFNEQFF.

This clonotype has at least ten counts. V gene TRBV5-1 combines with J gene TRBJ2-7; D is unclear. CDR1 is SGHRS and CDR2 is YFSETQ in the germline V gene. V lost 4 bases, J lost 3 bases, and 8 bases lay in between. The length of the CDR3 is 12 residues. The CDR3: CASSPNNYEQYF. CDR3 coding DNA: TGCGCCAGCAGCCCGAACAACTACGAGCAGTACTTC.

This chain joins TRBV28 and TRBJ1-1; tentative D call: TRBD1 (6 bases). Between the trimmed V and J ends, which lost 7 bases and 3 bases, there was a span of 12 bases. The CDR3 contains 13 residues. CDR1 is MDHEN and CDR2 is SYDVKM in the germline V gene. This chain's CDR3 is CASTPGQYTEAFF. DNA for the CDR3: TGTGCCAGCACCCCCGGACAGTACACTGAAGCTTTCTTT.

This clonotype has a count of ten or more. The chain recombines TRBV7-2 with TRBJ1-2; 8 bases match TRBD1. The CDR3 sequence is 14 residues long. V shed 4 bases, J shed 8 bases, and the junction held 9 bases outside the gene matches. Germline CDR1 SGHTA, CDR2 FQGNSA. The CDR3 coding sequence is TGTGCCAGCAGCTCAATCGACAGGGGACGGGGCTACACCTTC. Its protein is CASSSIDRGRGYTF.

This rearrangement joins TRBV15 to TRBJ2-7; 8 nucleotides agree with TRBD1. The J segment lost 7 bases and the V segment lost 1 base, leaving 0 bases of the junction unmatched. Germline loops: CDR1 LNHNV, CDR2 YYDKDF (reference sequence). The CDR3 consists of 12 residues. The CDR3 loop reads CATSRGQGEQYF. DNA for the CDR3: TGTGCCACCAGCAGAGGACAGGGGGAGCAGTACTTC. Full variable domain (remainder filled in from reference TRBV15 and TRBJ2-7): DAMVIQNPRYQVTQFGKPVTLSCSQTLNHNVMYWYQQKSSQAPKLLFHYYDKDFNNEADTPDNFQSRRPNTSFCFLDIRSPGLGDTAMYLCATSRGQGEQYFGPGTRLTVT.

This clonotype appeared many times. The chain joins TRBV11-2 to TRBJ1-1, with TRBD1 as a possible D gene (6 bases). V was shortened by 2 bases and J by 3 bases, with 10 bases between the two germline ends. This CDR3 is 14 amino acids long. Germline CDR1 SGHAT, CDR2 FQNNGV. CDR3 in amino acids: CASSLYRADTEAFF. CDR3 DNA sequence: TGTGCCAGCAGCTTATACAGGGCTGACACTGAAGCTTTCTTT.

This clonotype has a handful of counts. The chain joins TRBV6-2 or TRBV6-3 to TRBJ2-3, with 7 bases that match TRBD1. The CDR3 sequence is 16 residues long. Looked up from germline, CDR1 is MNHEY and CDR2 is SVGEGT. After removal of 2 bases from V and 2 bases from J, the junction contained 7 bases not matched to a gene. CDR3 sequence (DNA): TGTGCCAGCAGTTACCCCGACAGGGTACTCACAGATACGCAGTATTTT. It encodes CASSYPDRVLTDTQYF.

This clonotype was recorded many times. The chain employs TRBV14 and TRBJ2-1; 8 nucleotides align to TRBD2. The CDR3 consists of 11 residues. CDR1 SGHDN and CDR2 FVKESK come from the germline V gene. Trimming took 8 bases from V and 7 from J; bases not matched to a gene: 1. CDR3 amino acids: CASAGGNEQFF. DNA of the CDR3: TGTGCCAGCGCGGGGGGTAATGAGCAGTTCTTC.

This clonotype was counted many times. This sequence joins TRBV5-6 and TRBJ2-1; D gene ambiguous. The V and J ends lost 8 bases and 10 bases respectively, with 13 bases between them. Germline CDR1 reads SGHDT; CDR2 reads YYEEEE. This CDR3 spans 11 amino acids. CDR3 in amino acids: CASTTPGEQFF. The CDR3 DNA is TGTGCCAGTACCACCCCCGGCGAGCAGTTCTTC.